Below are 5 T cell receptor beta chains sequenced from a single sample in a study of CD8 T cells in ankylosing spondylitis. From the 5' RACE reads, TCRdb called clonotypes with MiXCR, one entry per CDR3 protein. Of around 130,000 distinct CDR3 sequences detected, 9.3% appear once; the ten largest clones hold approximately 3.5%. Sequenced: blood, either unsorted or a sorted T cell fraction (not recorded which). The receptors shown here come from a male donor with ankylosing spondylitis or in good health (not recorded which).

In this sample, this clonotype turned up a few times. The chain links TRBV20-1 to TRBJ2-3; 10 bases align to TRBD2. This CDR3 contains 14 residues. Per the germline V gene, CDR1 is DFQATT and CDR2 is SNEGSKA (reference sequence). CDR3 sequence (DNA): TGCAGCTCCAGCGGGAGGGCGAGCACAGATACGCAGTATTTT. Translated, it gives CSSSGRASTDTQYF.

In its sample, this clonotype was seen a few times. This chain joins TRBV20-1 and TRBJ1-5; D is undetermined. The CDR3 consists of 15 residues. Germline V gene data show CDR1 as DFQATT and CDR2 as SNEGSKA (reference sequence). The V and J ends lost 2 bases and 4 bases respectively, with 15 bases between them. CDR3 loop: CSARTPTELNQPQHF. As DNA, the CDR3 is TGCAGTGCTAGAACCCCAACAGAGTTGAATCAGCCCCAGCATTTT.

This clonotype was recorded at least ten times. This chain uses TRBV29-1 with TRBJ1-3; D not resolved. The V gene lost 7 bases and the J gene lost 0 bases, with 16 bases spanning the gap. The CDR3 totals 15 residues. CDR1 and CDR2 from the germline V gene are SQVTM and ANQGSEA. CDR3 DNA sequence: TGCAGCGCCGAGGGCCCTTTCGGCTCTGGAAACACCATATATTTT. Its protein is CSAEGPFGSGNTIYF.

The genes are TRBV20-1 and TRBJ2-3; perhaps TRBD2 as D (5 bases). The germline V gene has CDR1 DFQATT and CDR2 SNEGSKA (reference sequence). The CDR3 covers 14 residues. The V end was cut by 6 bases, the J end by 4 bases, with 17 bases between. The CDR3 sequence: CSATRGVGPDTQYF. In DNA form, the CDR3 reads TGCAGTGCAACTCGGGGAGTTGGCCCAGATACGCAGTATTTT.

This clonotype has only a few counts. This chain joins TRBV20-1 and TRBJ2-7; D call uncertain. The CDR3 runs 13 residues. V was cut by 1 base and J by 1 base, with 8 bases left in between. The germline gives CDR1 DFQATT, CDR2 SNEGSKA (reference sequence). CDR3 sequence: CSARGVLSYEQYF. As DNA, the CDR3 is TGCAGTGCTAGAGGGGTTTTGTCCTACGAGCAGTACTTC.